A selection of T cell receptor beta chains follows, all from one sample in a study of response to subunit inactivated influenza vaccine. TCRdb used MiXCR to reprocess the RT-PCR reads, holding one entry per CDR3 protein. In the table there are about 190,000 distinct CDR3 sequences, 13% to 15% of which are singletons. The sequences come from CD8+ T cells sorted from PBMCs, collected about 5 days after vaccination. The receptor set was obtained from a middle-aged man who received an inactivated influenza vaccine. Both conserved end residues are part of each CDR3. A D gene is named only where the DNA matches it firmly. Only some rows state a clone size, as once, few, many or a class for expanded clones.

TRBD1	TRBJ2-7	few	TRBV6-4	TGTGCCAGCAGTGACAGCACCGGGACAGGGTGGTTCTACGAGCAGTACTTC	CASSDSTGTGWFYEQYF
NA	TRBJ2-3	NA	TRBV4-3	TGCGCCAGCAGCCAGGCACTACGCACAGATACGCAGTATTTT	CASSQALRTDTQYF
NA	TRBJ2-2	few	TRBV12-3/TRBV12-4	TGTGCCAGCACCATTCCTCATGGACAGATGAACACCGGGGAGCTGTTTTTT	CASTIPHGQMNTGELFF
TRBD1	TRBJ2-4	few	TRBV5-1	TGCGCCAGCAGCTCACCCCGGGACAGCAAAAACATTCAGTACTTC	CASSSPRDSKNIQYF
NA	TRBJ2-5	few	TRBV7-6	TGTGCCAGCAGCTTAGAAGGGGAGCAAGAGACCCAGTACTTC	CASSLEGEQETQYF
NA	TRBJ1-6	many	TRBV15	TGTGCCACCAGCAGAACCCTCGGTACTCCCCTCCACTTT	CATSRTLGTPLHF
NA	TRBJ1-1	few	TRBV4-3	TGCGCCAGCAGCCAAGTCTTCCAGAGCAGGGCTGAAGCTTTCTTT	CASSQVFQSRAEAFF
NA	TRBJ2-7	once	TRBV11-2	TGTGCCAGCAGCTTCGGGGGCTATGCCTACGAGCAGTACTTC	CASSFGGYAYEQYF
NA	TRBJ1-5	NA	TRBV5-5	TGTGCCAGCAGCTTAAATCCATGGGGCAATCAGCCCCAGCATTTT	CASSLNPWGNQPQHF
NA	TRBJ2-5	few	TRBV7-9	TGTGCCAGCACCTTTATAGAGACCCAGTACTTC	CASTFIETQYF
NA	TRBJ1-1	NA	TRBV5-5	TGTGCCAGCAGCTTTGAATCTTTTGTAGGCACTGAAGCTTTCTTT	CASSFESFVGTEAFF
TRBD1	TRBJ1-4	few	TRBV7-2	TGTGCCAGCAGTTTGGGAACAGGGGGCAATGAAAAACTGTTTTTT	CASSLGTGGNEKLFF
NA	TRBJ2-1	NA	TRBV7-8	TGTGCCAGCAGCTTAGCGGGTGGCATTCGAGAGGCCAATGAGCAGTTCTTC	CASSLAGGIREANEQFF
NA	TRBJ2-2	NA	TRBV4-2	TGTGCCAGCAGCCCAAAAGTATTAAGACACGAAGAATCGAGCGGGGAGCTGTTTTTT	CASSPKVLRHEESSGELFF
NA	TRBJ1-1	many	TRBV4-3	TGCGCCAGCAGCCAAGATGGGGGGGGCTCCACTGAAGCTTTCTTT	CASSQDGGGSTEAFF
NA	TRBJ1-5	NA	TRBV2	TGTGCCAGCAGGGGGGGTCAGGGAGGGAATCAGCCCCAGCATTTT	CASRGGQGGNQPQHF
NA	TRBJ2-7	NA	TRBV11-2	TGTGCCAGCAGCTCCTTCCTTTCAATAGGGGGGAGCTCCTACGAGCAGTACTTC	CASSSFLSIGGSSYEQYF
NA	TRBJ2-7	few	TRBV4-3	TGCGCCAGCAGCCAACACCCCCCTCGAAGTCCCAACTCCTACGAGCAGTACTTC	CASSQHPPRSPNSYEQYF
TRBD2	TRBJ2-1	few	TRBV27	TGTGCCAGCAGTTTCATAGCGGGAGCGACCTACAATGAGCAGTTCTTC	CASSFIAGATYNEQFF
TRBD2	TRBJ2-1	many	TRBV27	TGTGCCAGCAGTTTATTGGTCGGGAGGTCCCACAATGAGCAGTTCTTC	CASSLLVGRSHNEQFF
NA	TRBJ2-5	NA	TRBV15	TGTGCCACCAGCTCACGGAGGACAGCTAACCAAGAGACCCAGTACTTC	CATSSRRTANQETQYF
NA	TRBJ1-2	NA	TRBV5-1	TGCGCCAGCAGCTACCCGGGGCCTGCTTACTATGGCTACACCTTC	CASSYPGPAYYGYTF
TRBD2	TRBJ2-1	few	TRBV7-2	TGTGCCAGCAGCTTCGTACTAGCGGGGGGGCATGAGCAGTTCTTC	CASSFVLAGGHEQFF
NA	TRBJ2-1	many	TRBV29-1	TGCAGCGTTGAAGATAGTCCTTACAATGAGCAGTTCTTC	CSVEDSPYNEQFF
NA	TRBJ2-3	NA	TRBV27	TGTGCCAGCAGTTTAACGGCGCGGGGCACAGATACGCAGTATTTT	CASSLTARGTDTQYF
TRBD1	TRBJ1-2	few	TRBV11-2	TGTGCCAGCAGCTTAGGAAGGGGGCTAGGCTATGGCTACACCTTC	CASSLGRGLGYGYTF
NA	TRBJ2-7	NA	TRBV4-3	TGCGCCAGCAGCCAAGATAGTTACGACCTTCAGTACGAGCAGTACTTC	CASSQDSYDLQYEQYF
TRBD1	TRBJ2-3	many	TRBV28	TGTGCCAGCAGTTTCCGGACAGGGCGGACCAATACGCAGTATTTT	CASSFRTGRTNTQYF
TRBD1	TRBJ1-1	NA	TRBV6-6	TGTGCCAGCAGTTGGACAGGGTTGACTGAAGCTTTCTTT	CASSWTGLTEAFF
TRBD2	TRBJ2-5	few	TRBV4-2	TGTGCCAGCAGCCAAGACGATAGTAGCGGGTACCAAGAGACCCAGTACTTC	CASSQDDSSGYQETQYF
NA	TRBJ2-7	few	TRBV18	TGTGCCAGCTCACCGCCCGAGCAATACGAGCAGTACTTC	CASSPPEQYEQYF
NA	TRBJ1-1	few	TRBV15	TGTGCCACCAGCAGAGATGGGGGGGGCACTGAAGCTTTCTTT	CATSRDGGGTEAFF
NA	TRBJ1-6	NA	TRBV4-3	TGCGCCAGCAGCCAATGGGCAGAAGGGAATTCACCCCTCCACTTT	CASSQWAEGNSPLHF
NA	TRBJ2-7	NA	TRBV7-8	TGTGCCAGCAGCTTAGCGAGGGTGAACGAGCAGTACTTC	CASSLARVNEQYF
TRBD2	TRBJ2-1	NA	TRBV4-2	TGTGCCAGCAGCCACCGACTAGCGGTGTTTAATGAGCAGTTCTTC	CASSHRLAVFNEQFF
NA	TRBJ1-6	many	TRBV20-1	TGCAGTGCCATGGACGGAGAGAATTCACCCCTCCACTTT	CSAMDGENSPLHF
TRBD2	TRBJ2-5	NA	TRBV3-1	TGTGCCAGCAGGGAGGATAGCGGGAGGAAGACCCAGTACTTC	CASREDSGRKTQYF
TRBD2	TRBJ2-2	NA	TRBV12-3/TRBV12-4	TGTGCCAGCAGTTTAGTTGCGGGGGTGCTAATGACCGGGGAGCTGTTTTTT	CASSLVAGVLMTGELFF
NA	TRBJ1-4	NA	TRBV15	TGTGCCACCAGCAGAGCCCCCGCAACTAATGAAAAACTGTTTTTT	CATSRAPATNEKLFF
NA	TRBJ2-7	NA	TRBV3-1	TGTGCCAGCAGCCAAGATCTCCCGGGTGGAAACGAGCAGTACTTC	CASSQDLPGGNEQYF
TRBD2	TRBJ2-1	NA	TRBV24-1	TGTGCCACCAGTGAGATCCTAGCGGGAGGTTCGAATGAGCAGTTCTTC	CATSEILAGGSNEQFF
TRBD1	TRBJ2-5	NA	TRBV7-9	TGTGCCAGCAGCGCCCGGACAGGGGGGCAAGAGACCCAGTACTTC	CASSARTGGQETQYF
TRBD1	TRBJ2-7	NA	TRBV29-1	TGCAGCGTCGCACAGGGGGTCGAGCAGTACTTC	CSVAQGVEQYF
NA	TRBJ2-2	NA	TRBV5-6	TGTGCCAGCAGCTTGGCCCTGCACCGGGAGCTGTTTTTT	CASSLALHRELFF
TRBD1	TRBJ2-7	NA	TRBV28	TGTGCCAGCAGCCGGGACAGGGTCATCTACGAGCAGTACTTC	CASSRDRVIYEQYF
NA	TRBJ2-1	NA	TRBV6-4	TGTGCCAGCAGGCCCCCAGTGGGGGCGCCCCCATGCAACAATGAGCAGTTCTTC	CASRPPVGAPPCNNEQFF
NA	TRBJ2-5	many	TRBV12-3/TRBV12-4	TGTGCCAGCACCACCTTTGGAGAGACCCAGTACTTC	CASTTFGETQYF
TRBD2	TRBJ2-1	NA	TRBV24-1	TGTGCCACCAGTGATTTGCAAGGGACTAGCGGGGGTTACAATGAGCAGTTCTTC	CATSDLQGTSGGYNEQFF
NA	TRBJ2-1	NA	TRBV12-3/TRBV12-4	TGTGCCAGCAGTTTGCCCGGTGGGTCCAATGAGCAGTTCTTC	CASSLPGGSNEQFF
NA	TRBJ1-5	few	TRBV28	TGTGCCAGCAGTCCAGATATAGGGGTTCAGCCCCAGCATTTT	CASSPDIGVQPQHF
TRBD1	TRBJ2-7	NA	TRBV27	TGTGCCAGCAGTTACAGGACAGGGGCCTACGAGCAGTACTTC	CASSYRTGAYEQYF
TRBD1	TRBJ1-1	few	TRBV29-1	TGCAGCGCCACCGCGACAGGGTTCACTGAAGCTTTCTTT	CSATATGFTEAFF
TRBD1	TRBJ2-7	few	TRBV5-6	TGTGCCAGCAGCCCAAGGGGGGTAACAGGGGGAGTCCACGAGCAGTACTTC	CASSPRGVTGGVHEQYF
NA	TRBJ1-5	NA	TRBV2	TGTGCCAGCAGTGAGAGCCCCCAGAAAGCGAATCAGCCCCAGCATTTT	CASSESPQKANQPQHF
NA	TRBJ2-1	NA	TRBV12-3/TRBV12-4	TGTGCCAGCCGCGCCCGGGGCCACAATGAGCAGTTCTTC	CASRARGHNEQFF
NA	TRBJ2-3	NA	TRBV5-6	TGTGCCAGCAGCCGCCCAGGTTCACTCCGCACAGATACGCAGTATTTT	CASSRPGSLRTDTQYF